A selection of T cell receptor beta chains follows, all from one sample in a study of PD-1 blockade in classical Hodgkin lymphoma. Repertoires were generated with immunoSEQ multiplex PCR, while TCRdb's copy carries only in-frame clones and drops some. Found here are more than 20,000 clones, under 75% of them singletons; the top ten hold 1% to 1.5%. This material consisted of CD4+ T cells from blood, taken before the fourth cycle of nivolumab. The receptor source for this set is a human donor with classical Hodgkin lymphoma. Each CDR3 is given with its conserved first and last residue. A D gene is named only where the DNA matches it firmly. Not all rows give a size; the values are once, few, many and, for expanded clones, a class.

-	TRBV7-9	TRBJ2-4	TRBD1	CASSLGQGRAKNIQYF	TGTGCCAGCAGCTTAGGACAGGGGAGAGCCAAAAACATTCAGTACTTC
-	TRBV11-2	TRBJ2-3	TRBD2	CASSLSSGGSSSTDTQYF	TGTGCCAGCAGCTTATCTAGCGGGGGAAGTTCTAGCACAGATACGCAGTATTTT
-	TRBV14	TRBJ2-7	TRBD1	CASSQVGRRDRSYEQYF	TGTGCCAGCAGCCAAGTGGGGCGACGGGACAGGAGCTACGAGCAGTACTTC
few	TRBV30	TRBJ1-5	-	CAWSVTVGNQPQHF	TGTGCCTGGAGTGTAACAGTGGGCAATCAGCCCCAGCATTTT
-	TRBV5-4	TRBJ2-1	TRBD1	CASSPSRWTGGYNEQFF	TGTGCCAGCAGCCCAAGCCGCTGGACAGGGGGCTACAATGAGCAGTTCTTC
once	TRBV18	TRBJ2-5	TRBD2	CASSPLGGQETQYF	TGTGCCAGCTCCCCCCTCGGGGGGCAAGAGACCCAGTACTTC
-	TRBV19	TRBJ2-2	-	CASSSRYTGELFF	TGTGCCAGTAGTTCTCGGTACACCGGGGAGCTGTTTTTT
-	TRBV7-2	TRBJ2-7	TRBD1	CASSLVSTGDEQYF	TGTGCCAGCAGCTTAGTGTCGACAGGGGACGAGCAGTACTTC
-	TRBV27	TRBJ1-5	TRBD1	CASSRGTGLNNQPQHF	TGTGCCAGCAGTCGGGGGACAGGGTTGAACAATCAGCCCCAGCATTTT
-	TRBV10-2	TRBJ1-5	-	CASSLTGPNQPQHF	TGCGCCAGCAGTCTTACAGGGCCTAATCAGCCCCAGCATTTT
-	TRBV10-1	TRBJ1-1	TRBD1	CASSDRGRGGSNTEAFF	TGCGCCAGCAGTGATCGAGGCAGGGGGGGCTCGAACACTGAAGCTTTCTTT
-	TRBV4-3	TRBJ1-1	-	CASSHEGGRTTEAFF	TGCGCCAGCAGCCACGAGGGAGGAAGAACCACTGAAGCTTTCTTT
-	TRBV4-2	TRBJ1-2	-	CASSQEAGTTNYGYTF	TGTGCCAGCAGCCAAGAAGCAGGAACCACTAACTATGGCTACACCTTC
-	TRBV6-5	TRBJ2-4	-	CASRGLAKNIQYF	TGTGCCAGCCGAGGACTAGCCAAAAACATTCAGTACTTC
-	TRBV19	TRBJ1-1	TRBD1	CASSKNRGLGNEAFF	TGTGCCAGTAGCAAGAACAGGGGGCTAGGTAACGAAGCTTTCTTT
few	TRBV6-5	TRBJ1-4	-	CASRRTGQLGEKLFF	TGTGCCAGCAGACGAACCGGACAGCTTGGAGAAAAACTGTTTTTT
-	TRBV30	TRBJ2-2	-	CAWSVFKRVGGELFF	TGTGCCTGGAGTGTGTTCAAGAGGGTTGGCGGGGAGCTGTTTTTT
-	TRBV19	TRBJ2-5	TRBD1	CASSSPRTGLRETQYF	TGTGCCAGTAGTTCACCCCGGACAGGGTTGAGGGAGACCCAGTACTTC
few	TRBV28	TRBJ1-5	-	CASSFVDGQPQHF	TGTGCCAGCAGTTTCGTTGATGGGCAGCCCCAGCATTTT
-	TRBV4-3	TRBJ1-6	-	CASSQETWFGSPLHF	TGCGCCAGCAGCCAAGAGACGTGGTTCGGGTCACCCCTCCACTTT
-	TRBV10-1	TRBJ2-3	-	CASQSSRPTDTQYF	TGCGCCAGCCAGTCTAGCAGACCCACAGATACGCAGTATTTT
once	TRBV28	TRBJ1-4	TRBD1	CASSLDRVATNEKLFF	TGTGCCAGCAGTTTAGACAGGGTTGCAACTAATGAAAAACTGTTTTTT
few	TRBV19	TRBJ1-5	TRBD1	CASSIGTRTGVIPYSNQPQHF	TGTGCCAGTAGTATAGGAACGCGGACAGGGGTTATACCTTATAGCAATCAGCCCCAGCATTTT
few	TRBV4-2	TRBJ2-4	-	CASSQVPGFSGDIQYF	TGTGCCAGCAGCCAAGTCCCTGGGTTCAGCGGTGACATTCAGTACTTC
-	TRBV2	TRBJ1-5	TRBD1	CASRADRGAQPQHF	TGTGCCAGCAGGGCGGACAGGGGGGCTCAGCCCCAGCATTTT
once	TRBV5-4	TRBJ2-2	-	CASSLLGLKAGELFF	TGTGCCAGCAGCTTGTTGGGATTAAAGGCCGGGGAGCTGTTTTTT
few	TRBV9	TRBJ1-2	-	CASSRDTSINGYTF	TGTGCCAGCAGCCGAGACACCTCTATCAATGGCTACACCTTC
-	TRBV29-1	TRBJ2-4	TRBD1	CSVEGTPGQPFIQYF	TGCAGCGTTGAAGGTACTCCGGGACAGCCCTTCATTCAGTACTTC
-	TRBV6-5	TRBJ2-7	-	CASSYGQPSGEQYF	TGTGCCAGCAGTTACGGACAGCCCTCGGGGGAGCAGTACTTC
-	TRBV5-1	TRBJ1-2	TRBD1	CASSLQGADYGYTF	TGCGCCAGCAGCTTACAGGGGGCGGACTATGGCTACACCTTC
-	TRBV27	TRBJ1-4	-	CASSLRRDEKLFF	TGTGCCAGCAGTTTAAGAAGGGATGAAAAACTGTTTTTT